This is a list of T cell receptor beta chains from one sample in a study of T cell responses to AZD1222 COVID-19 vaccine. Assay: immunoSEQ multiplex PCR; the TCRdb copy retains only in-frame clones and omits some. The sample carries approximately 180,000 clones, roughly nine tenths recorded once. The input for sequencing was peripheral blood, taken on day 0 of AZD1222 vaccination. The receptors shown here come from an adult in good health. Both conserved end residues are part of each CDR3. A D gene is named only where the DNA matches it firmly. Only part of the rows carry a size: once, few, many, or a class if the clone is expanded.

TRBV30	-	TRBJ2-3	TRBD1	CAWSRRDRSTDTQYF	TGTGCCTGGAGCCGCCGGGACAGAAGCACAGATACGCAGTATTTT
TRBV10-3	-	TRBJ2-7	TRBD1	CAISERTGTATYEQYF	TGTGCCATCAGTGAAAGGACCGGGACAGCAACCTACGAGCAGTACTTC
TRBV18	-	TRBJ1-2	-	CASSLGAAGNYGYTF	TGTGCCAGCTCATTAGGGGCCGCAGGCAACTATGGCTACACCTTC
TRBV28	-	TRBJ2-3	-	CASSPGSGASETQYF	TGTGCCAGCAGTCCGGGCTCCGGCGCGTCAGAAACGCAGTATTTT
TRBV30	-	TRBJ2-1	-	CAWSAAGRMNEQFF	TGTGCCTGGAGTGCCGCAGGGAGGATGAATGAGCAGTTCTTC
TRBV21-1	-	TRBJ1-4	-	CASSPTQGLGEKLFF	TGTGCCAGCAGTCCTACGCAGGGTTTAGGAGAAAAACTGTTTTTT
TRBV12-3/TRBV12-4	-	TRBJ1-1	-	CASSLILDEAFF	TGTGCCAGCAGTTTAATCCTAGATGAAGCTTTCTTT
TRBV19	-	TRBJ1-4	-	CASIGTANEKLFF	TGTGCCAGTATAGGGACGGCGAATGAAAAACTGTTTTTT
TRBV5-1	-	TRBJ1-2	-	CASNPTPGQLYGYTF	TGCGCCAGCAACCCGACCCCGGGACAACTATATGGCTACACCTTC
TRBV30	-	TRBJ1-1	-	CAWIGGTDNTEAFF	TGTGCCTGGATTGGGGGGACGGATAACACTGAAGCTTTCTTT
TRBV6-2/TRBV6-3	-	TRBJ1-3	TRBD1	CASSPPGTGGLRNTIYF	TGTGCCAGCAGCCCTCCGGGGACAGGGGGCTTGAGAAACACCATATATTTT
TRBV6-5	-	TRBJ2-5	-	CASSYSKGGAQYF	TGTGCCAGCAGTTACTCGAAAGGCGGGGCCCAGTACTTC
TRBV9	-	TRBJ2-3	-	CASSVRPSDTQYF	TGTGCCAGCAGCGTAAGACCATCAGATACGCAGTATTTT
TRBV10-3	-	TRBJ2-1	-	CAISTGNNEQFF	TGTGCCATCAGTACAGGTAACAATGAGCAGTTCTTC
TRBV5-4	-	TRBJ1-3	-	CASSLFSGNTIYF	TGTGCCAGCAGCTTGTTCTCTGGAAACACCATATATTTT
TRBV6-5	-	TRBJ2-2	-	CASSPTGMNTGELFF	TGTGCCAGCAGTCCGACAGGAATGAACACCGGGGAGCTGTTTTTT
TRBV25-1	-	TRBJ2-5	-	CASSRGFETQYF	TGTGCCAGCAGTCGGGGATTTGAGACCCAGTACTTC
TRBV9	-	TRBJ1-4	-	CASGRGHKEEKLFF	TGTGCCAGCGGGCGGGGGCACAAGGAGGAAAAACTGTTTTTT
TRBV18	-	TRBJ1-2	-	CASSPPPTGNNYGYTF	TGTGCCAGCTCACCACCCCCGACGGGAAATAACTATGGCTACACCTTC
TRBV10-3	-	TRBJ1-3	TRBD1	CAISDRGRLDTIYF	TGTGCCATCAGTGACAGGGGGCGATTGGACACCATATATTTT
TRBV28	-	TRBJ1-1	-	CASSSSGGGRTEAFF	TGTGCCAGCAGTAGCTCCGGCGGAGGGAGAACTGAAGCTTTCTTT
TRBV29-1	few	TRBJ1-2	TRBD1	CSAIPGQAHHDTNYGYTF	TGCAGCGCGATACCGGGACAGGCTCACCACGATACCAACTATGGCTACACCTTC
TRBV5-1	-	TRBJ2-7	TRBD2	CASSPRTSGQYEQYF	TGCGCCAGCAGCCCCAGGACTAGCGGGCAATACGAGCAGTACTTC
TRBV19	-	TRBJ1-5	TRBD1	CASRNTGDTKPQHF	TGTGCCAGTCGGAATACAGGGGATACGAAGCCCCAGCATTTT
TRBV3-1/TRBV3-2	-	TRBJ1-5	TRBD1	CASSRGDSPNQPQHF	TGTGCCAGCAGCCGCGGGGACAGCCCCAATCAGCCCCAGCATTTT
TRBV7-9	-	TRBJ1-1	-	CASRLEGEGTEAFF	TGTGCCAGCAGACTGGAGGGGGAAGGCACTGAAGCTTTCTTT
TRBV3-1/TRBV3-2	-	TRBJ2-3	-	CASSHSSHPTQYF	TGTGCCAGCAGCCATTCTAGCCATCCTACGCAGTATTTT
TRBV30	once	TRBJ1-4	-	CAWSVLSGRPNEKLFF	TGTGCCTGGAGTGTACTATCTGGAAGACCTAATGAAAAACTGTTTTTT
TRBV5-1	once	TRBJ2-1	TRBD2	CASSPSGTSVNEQFF	TGCGCCAGCAGCCCCTCGGGGACTAGCGTCAATGAGCAGTTCTTC
TRBV7-3	-	TRBJ1-2	-	CASSLGPDRNYGYTF	TGTGCCAGCAGCTTAGGGCCTGACAGGAACTATGGCTACACCTTC
TRBV10-3	-	TRBJ2-7	-	CAISRGQSYEQYF	TGTGCCATCAGTCGCGGACAGAGCTACGAGCAGTACTTC
TRBV19	few	TRBJ1-6	TRBD1	CASSMGDRNSPLHF	TGTGCCAGTAGTATGGGGGACAGGAATTCACCCCTCCACTTT
TRBV27	-	TRBJ1-4	TRBD1	CASSIYRGRGEKLFF	TGTGCCAGCAGTATATACAGGGGGCGCGGTGAAAAACTGTTTTTT
TRBV20-1	-	TRBJ2-5	TRBD2	CSASGGLAGQETQYF	TGCAGTGCTAGTGGGGGTCTAGCGGGCCAAGAGACCCAGTACTTC
TRBV6-1	-	TRBJ2-5	-	CASSEGPSGVETQYF	TGTGCCAGCAGTGAAGGTCCATCGGGGGTCGAGACCCAGTACTTC
TRBV4-3	-	TRBJ1-2	TRBD1	CASSQAGTANYGYTF	TGCGCCAGCAGCCAAGCCGGGACAGCAAACTATGGCTACACCTTC
TRBV11-2	-	TRBJ1-3	-	CASSLIIRRTTSGNTIYF	TGTGCCAGCAGCCTAATAATTCGTCGGACGACCTCTGGAAACACCATATATTTT
TRBV30	-	TRBJ1-3	TRBD1	CAWSREGGGYRNTIYF	TGTGCCTGGAGCCGAGAAGGGGGCGGATATCGAAACACCATATATTTT
TRBV29-1	-	TRBJ1-5	TRBD1	CSVSAGTGSNQPQHF	TGCAGCGTTTCCGCCGGGACAGGAAGCAATCAGCCCCAGCATTTT
TRBV19	-	TRBJ1-2	TRBD1	CASSPRDRGAGYTF	TGTGCCAGTAGTCCACGGGACAGGGGGGCTGGCTACACCTTC
TRBV9	-	TRBJ1-6	-	CASSPAPGRSSPLHF	TGTGCCAGCAGCCCCGCCCCCGGTAGAAGTTCACCCCTCCACTTT
TRBV6-2/TRBV6-3	few	TRBJ2-1	-	CASSYSVVGGLSYNEQFF	TGTGCCAGCAGTTACTCTGTGGTTGGAGGACTCTCCTACAATGAGCAGTTCTTC